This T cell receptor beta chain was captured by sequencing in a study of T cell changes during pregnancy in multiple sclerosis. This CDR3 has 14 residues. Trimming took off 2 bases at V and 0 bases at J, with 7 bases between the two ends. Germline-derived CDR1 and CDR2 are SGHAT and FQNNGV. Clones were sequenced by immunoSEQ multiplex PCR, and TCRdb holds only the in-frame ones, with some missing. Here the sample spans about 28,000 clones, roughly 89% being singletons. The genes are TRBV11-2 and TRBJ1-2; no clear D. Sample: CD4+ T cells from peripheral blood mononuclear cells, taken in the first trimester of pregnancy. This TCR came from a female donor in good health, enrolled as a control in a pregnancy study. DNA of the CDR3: TGTGCCAGCAGCTTACAGGCAGCTAACTATGGCTACACCTTC. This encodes CASSLQAANYGYTF.